A single sample is the source of the 8 T cell receptor beta chains below, sequenced in a study of T cells after yellow fever vaccination. TCRdb re-analysed the 5' RACE reads in MiXCR, keeping a single row per CDR3 protein. Counted here are more than 35,000 distinct CDR3 sequences, 6.8% occurring once; the ten biggest clones make up approximately 15%. Sequences were derived from CD8+ T cells not binding an NS4B(214-222) dextramer, sorted from PBMCs, sampled 45 days after the yellow fever booster vaccination. These receptors were taken from a man aged 30 to 45 who received the YFV17D yellow fever vaccine.

This clonotype was counted ten times or more. The chain recombines TRBV15 with TRBJ2-7, with 7 bases identical to TRBD1. CDR1 and CDR2 (germline): LNHNV, YYDKDF (reference sequence). Trimming cost V 10 bases and J 1 base; bases outside gene matches: 4. The CDR3 runs 12 residues. Here the CDR3 reads CAIYRGSYEQYF. CDR3 nucleotides: TGTGCCATCTACAGGGGTTCCTACGAGCAGTACTTC.

This clonotype was counted at least ten times. This chain joins TRBV11-2 and TRBJ2-2; D ambiguous. V was cut by 5 bases and J by 5 bases, with 12 bases left in between. CDR1 and CDR2 (germline): SGHAT, FQNNGV. The CDR3 has 14 residues. CDR3 nucleotide sequence: TGTGCCAGCAGCACACCTGAGAGGACCGGGGAGCTGTTTTTT. It translates to CASSTPERTGELFF. Combining the CDR3 with reference TRBV11-2 and TRBJ2-2 gives the whole variable domain EAGVAQSPRYKIIEKRQSVAFWCNPISGHATLYWYQQILGQGPKLLIQFQNNGVVDDSQLPKDRFSAERLKGVDSTLKIQPAKLEDSAVYLCASSTPERTGELFFGEGSRLTVL.

This clonotype was detected many times. V and J are TRBV4-2 and TRBJ2-7; tentatively, D is TRBD1 or TRBD2 (5 bases each). The germline gives CDR1 LGHNA, CDR2 YNFKEQ. The V end lost 1 base, the J end lost 5 bases, and 18 bases lay between the germline ends. The CDR3 runs to 16 residues. Here the CDR3 DNA reads TGTGCCAGCAGCCAAGTCTACCGGGACCCGACCCACGAGCAGTACTTC. Amino acids: CASSQVYRDPTHEQYF.

Ten or more counts support this clonotype. The CDR3 loop reads CASSLMGTGYYEQYF. The DNA of the CDR3 is TGTGCCAGCAGTTTAATGGGGACAGGGTACTACGAGCAGTACTTC. The rearrangement uses TRBV12-3 or TRBV12-4 and TRBJ2-7; TRBD1 agrees at 9 bases. The CDR3 runs to 15 residues. The ends lost 2 bases at V and 3 bases at J; junction bases unmatched: 5.

A word on this clonotype: With a much larger clone just one base away, this may be a read error. The chain employs TRBV6-4 and TRBJ2-6; D gene ambiguous. This CDR3 contains 16 residues. CDR1 is MRHNA, CDR2 SNTAGT, per germline. CDR3 bases: TGTGCCATCAGTCCTGTAGTTGGCTCTGGGGCCAACGTCCTGACTTTC. Its protein is CAISPVVGSGANVLTF.

This clonotype was detected many times. The rearrangement joins TRBV30 to TRBJ2-1, with TRBD2 matching 11 bases. The V and J ends lost 1 base and 6 bases, in that order; junction bases with no gene match: 2. The CDR3 totals 14 residues. The germline V gene encodes CDR1 GTSNPN and CDR2 SVGIG (reference sequence). The CDR3 DNA reads TGTGCCTGGAGTGATCTAGCGGGAGGCAATGAGCAGTTCTTC. This gives the protein CAWSDLAGGNEQFF.

This clonotype occurred many times. The rearrangement uses TRBV27 and TRBJ2-5; D not resolved. Germline V CDR1 and CDR2: MNHEY, SMNVEV (reference sequence). Trimming removed 1 base at V and 5 bases at J, with 11 bases between. The CDR3 sequence is 14 residues long. CDR3 protein: CASSLWAARETQYF. Here the CDR3 DNA reads TGTGCCAGCAGTTTATGGGCGGCCCGGGAGACCCAGTACTTC.

This clonotype came up many times. The chain employs TRBV28 and TRBJ2-7; D unresolved. Trimming shortened V by 4 bases and J by 3 bases, and 7 bases separated the two germline ends. The CDR3 is 12 amino acids. Per the germline V gene, CDR1 is MDHEN and CDR2 is SYDVKM. The CDR3 loop is CASSSPGYEQYF. The DNA of the CDR3 is TGTGCCAGCAGTTCGCCCGGCTACGAGCAGTACTTC.